The clone carrying this TCR beta chain was seen many times. Its target is unknown. The data are from a study of CD8+CD57+ T cells in acquired aplastic anemia. Whole-study context: Each DNA sample taken from sorted CD4+ and CD8+ cells came to approximately 3.2 ug on average. The average read count for CD4+ cells in healthy donors was 8.5 million to 11 million.

Genomic DNA served as template for TCR beta VDJ and CDR3 profiling. MiXCR was run by TCRdb on the reads, yielding one entry per CDR3 protein. There are under 250,000 distinct CDR3 sequences in the sample; roughly 35% occur only once, and 1% to 1.3% lies in the top ten. CDR3 length: 19 amino acids. The germline V gene encodes CDR1 SNHLY and CDR2 FYNNEI. The germline V and J ends were trimmed by 0 bases and 5 bases, with 20 bases remaining between them. General observations from the study: Controls did not differ significantly from patients in CD8+ Simpson's diversity. A set of roughly 27 CD8+ CDR3 sequences was shared between patients and controls, and these sequences appeared highly expressed in patients.

This TCR was recovered from a human donor in good health, serving as a control. Sample: sorted CD4+, CD8+, or CD8+CD57+ T cells (not recorded which) from PBMCs. This chain links TRBV2 with TRBJ1-6, with D possibly being TRBD1 (5 bases). In nucleotides, the CDR3 is TGTGCCAGCAGTGAAGCGCTTCGTGTTAGGGGACGGAATAATTCACCCCTCCACTTT. Translated: CASSEALRVRGRNNSPLHF.